Sequencing of this T cell receptor (beta chain) was carried out in a study of read filtering for tumor transcriptome and immune sequencing. Turning to the study itself: After DNase treatment, RNA was made into whole-transcriptome libraries. Whole-study findings and limits: This fraction held mixed bone marrow immune cells after CD138-negative sorting. Correlation between methods rose after single-read clonotypes were removed. Compared with RNA-seq, IR-seq gave much higher clonotype depth and reliability.

The sample holds a few counts of this clonotype. Its antigen is unknown. This library used 300 to 450 ng RNA and molecular barcoded adaptors spanning alpha/delta and beta/gamma chains. One entry per CDR3 protein results from TCRdb running MiXCR on the reads. This sample carries 90,000 to 95,000 distinct CDR3 sequences, around a fifth of them seen once, and the ten largest clones take about an eighth. V dropped 2 bases and J dropped 4; count of bases not matched to a gene: 10. The CDR3 covers 16 residues. Germline-derived CDR1 and CDR2 are SGHRS and YFSETQ. The J gene is TRBJ2-5, the V gene TRBV5-1; 8 bases are shared with TRBD2. This sequence originates from a donor aged 40 or older with multiple myeloma. The sequenced sample consisted of a population of CD138-negative cells sorted from bone marrow. The CDR3, as DNA: TGCGCCAGCAGCTTCCTTCCGCCGGGGGGGGGAGAGACCCAGTACTTC. It encodes CASSFLPPGGGETQYF.